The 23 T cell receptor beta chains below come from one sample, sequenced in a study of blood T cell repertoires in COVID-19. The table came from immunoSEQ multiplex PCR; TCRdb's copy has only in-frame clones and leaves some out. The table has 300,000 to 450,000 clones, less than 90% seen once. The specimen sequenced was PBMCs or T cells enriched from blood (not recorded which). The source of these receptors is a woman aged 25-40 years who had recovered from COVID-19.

The DNA for the CDR3 is TGCGCCAGCAGCCAAGTATCTGGGGGCAACGGCTACACCTTC. This translates into CASSQVSGGNGYTF. This sequence joins TRBV4-1 and TRBJ1-2; a possible D gene is TRBD1 (6 bases). Trimming left V 1 base short and J 8 bases short, with 14 bases between. CDR1 is MGHRA and CDR2 is YSYEKL in the germline V gene. This CDR3 comprises 14 residues.

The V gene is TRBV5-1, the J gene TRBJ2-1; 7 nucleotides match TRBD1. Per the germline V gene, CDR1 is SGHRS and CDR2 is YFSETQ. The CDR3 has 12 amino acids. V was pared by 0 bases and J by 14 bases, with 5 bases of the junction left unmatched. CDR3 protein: CASSLGDREKFF. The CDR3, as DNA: TGCGCCAGCAGCTTGGGCGACAGGGAAAAGTTCTTC.

In DNA form, the CDR3 reads TGTGCCAGCAGCCTCACCAGGGGGAGCTATGGCTACACCTTC. Amino acid sequence: CASSLTRGSYGYTF. The J gene is TRBJ1-2, the V gene TRBV28; TRBD1 aligns across 7 bases. Per germline, CDR1 MDHEN and CDR2 SYDVKM. The CDR3 sequence is 14 residues long. V was clipped by 6 bases and J by 4 bases; unmatched bases: 8.

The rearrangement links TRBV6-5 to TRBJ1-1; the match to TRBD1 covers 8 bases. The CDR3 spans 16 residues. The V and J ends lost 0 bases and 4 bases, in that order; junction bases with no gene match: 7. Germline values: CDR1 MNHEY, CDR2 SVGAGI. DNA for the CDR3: TGTGCCAGCAGTTACTCAGGGACAGGACTCGGCACTGAAGCTTTCTTT. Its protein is CASSYSGTGLGTEAFF.

The CDR3 loop reads CASSLSGQANYGYTF. The CDR3 bases are TGTGCCAGCAGCTTATCGGGACAAGCTAACTATGGCTACACCTTC. The chain employs TRBV7-9 and TRBJ1-2, with D tentatively TRBD1 (6 bases). The CDR3 is 15 residues long. Trimming left V 2 bases short and J 0 bases short, with 10 bases between. The germline CDR1 and CDR2 sequences are SEHNR and FQNEAQ (reference sequence).

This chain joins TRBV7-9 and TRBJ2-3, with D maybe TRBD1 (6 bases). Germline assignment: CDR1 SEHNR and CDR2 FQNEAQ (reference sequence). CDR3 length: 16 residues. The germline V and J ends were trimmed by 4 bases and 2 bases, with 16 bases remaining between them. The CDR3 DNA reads TGTGCCAGCAGCTCTCTCGGGACAATTAACACAGATACGCAGTATTTT. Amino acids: CASSSLGTINTDTQYF.

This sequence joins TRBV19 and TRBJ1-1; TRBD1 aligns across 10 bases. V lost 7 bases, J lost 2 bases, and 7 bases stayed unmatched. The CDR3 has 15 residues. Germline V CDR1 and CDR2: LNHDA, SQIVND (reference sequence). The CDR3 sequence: CASKRQGAVNTEAFF. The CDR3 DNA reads TGTGCCAGTAAGAGACAGGGGGCAGTTAACACTGAAGCTTTCTTT. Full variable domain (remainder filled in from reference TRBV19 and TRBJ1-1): DGGITQSPKYLFRKEGQNVTLSCEQNLNHDAMYWYRQDPGQGLRLIYYSQIVNDFQKGDIAEGYSVSREKKESFPLTVTSAQKNPTAFYLCASKRQGAVNTEAFFGQGTRLTVV.

The chain's CDR3 is CASSGQGLDSPLHF. Written as DNA, the CDR3 is TGTGCCAGCTCAGGACAGGGGCTAGATTCACCCCTCCACTTT. V gene TRBV18 combines with J gene TRBJ1-6; TRBD1 matches 9 bases. The ends lost 5 bases at V and 8 bases at J; junction bases unmatched: 4. The V gene's germline CDR1 is KGHSH and CDR2 LQKENI. This CDR3 is built from 14 residues.

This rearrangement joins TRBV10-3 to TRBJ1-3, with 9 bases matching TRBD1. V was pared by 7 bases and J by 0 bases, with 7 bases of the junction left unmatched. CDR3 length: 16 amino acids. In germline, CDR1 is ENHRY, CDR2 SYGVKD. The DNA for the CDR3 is TGTGCCATCACTCAACCGACAGGGGGCTCTGGAAACACCATATATTTT. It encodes CAITQPTGGSGNTIYF.

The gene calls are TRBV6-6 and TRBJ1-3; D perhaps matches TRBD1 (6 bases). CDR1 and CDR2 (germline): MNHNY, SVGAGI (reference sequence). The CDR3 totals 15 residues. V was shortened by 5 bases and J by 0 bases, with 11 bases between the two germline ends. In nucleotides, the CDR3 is TGTGCCAGCAGTACACAGGGTACCTCTGGAAACACCATATATTTT. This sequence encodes CASSTQGTSGNTIYF.

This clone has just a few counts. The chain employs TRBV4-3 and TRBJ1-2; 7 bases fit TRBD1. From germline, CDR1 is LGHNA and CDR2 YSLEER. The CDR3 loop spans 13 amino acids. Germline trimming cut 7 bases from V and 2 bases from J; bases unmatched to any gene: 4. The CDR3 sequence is CASTSDRNYGYTF. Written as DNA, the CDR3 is TGCGCCAGCACCTCGGACAGGAACTATGGCTACACCTTC.

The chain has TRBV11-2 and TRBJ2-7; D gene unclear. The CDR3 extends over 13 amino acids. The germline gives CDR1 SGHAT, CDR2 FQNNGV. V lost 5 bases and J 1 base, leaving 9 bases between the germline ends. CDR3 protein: CASSPLRSYEQYF. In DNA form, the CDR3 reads TGTGCCAGCAGCCCCCTTCGGTCCTACGAGCAGTACTTC. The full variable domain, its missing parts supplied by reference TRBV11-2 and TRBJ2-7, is EAGVAQSPRYKIIEKRQSVAFWCNPISGHATLYWYQQILGQGPKLLIQFQNNGVVDDSQLPKDRFSAERLKGVDSTLKIQPAKLEDSAVYLCASSPLRSYEQYFGPGTRLTVT.

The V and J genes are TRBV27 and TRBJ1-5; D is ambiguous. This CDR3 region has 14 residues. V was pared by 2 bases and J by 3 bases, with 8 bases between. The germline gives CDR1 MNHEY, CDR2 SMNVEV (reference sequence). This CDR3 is CASSLRRDNQPQHF. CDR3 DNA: TGTGCCAGCAGTTTAAGACGGGACAATCAGCCCCAGCATTTT.

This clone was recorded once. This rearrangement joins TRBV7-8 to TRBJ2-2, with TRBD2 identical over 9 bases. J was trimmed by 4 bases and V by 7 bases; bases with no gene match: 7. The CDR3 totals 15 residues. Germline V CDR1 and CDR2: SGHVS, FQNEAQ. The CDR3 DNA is TGTGCCAGCATAGGGCTAGCGGGGCCCACCGGGGAGCTGTTTTTT. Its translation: CASIGLAGPTGELFF.

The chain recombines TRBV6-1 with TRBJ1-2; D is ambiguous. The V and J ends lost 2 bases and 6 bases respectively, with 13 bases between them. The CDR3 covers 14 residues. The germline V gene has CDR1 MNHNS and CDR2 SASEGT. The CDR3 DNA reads TGTGCCAGCAGTGAATTAGGGAGGGTACATGGCTACACCTTC. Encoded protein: CASSELGRVHGYTF.

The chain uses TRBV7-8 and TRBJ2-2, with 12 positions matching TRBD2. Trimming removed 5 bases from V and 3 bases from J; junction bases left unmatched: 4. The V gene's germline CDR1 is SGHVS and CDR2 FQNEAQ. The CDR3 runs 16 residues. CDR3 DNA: TGTGCCAGCAGCCCCCGGACTAGCGGGGACACCGGGGAGCTGTTTTTT. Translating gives CASSPRTSGDTGELFF.

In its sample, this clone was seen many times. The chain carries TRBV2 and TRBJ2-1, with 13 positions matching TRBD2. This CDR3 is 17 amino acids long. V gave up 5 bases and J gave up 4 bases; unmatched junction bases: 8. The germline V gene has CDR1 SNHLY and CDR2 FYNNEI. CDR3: CASSYSGLAGVYNEQFF. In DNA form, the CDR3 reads TGTGCCAGCAGTTACTCTGGACTAGCGGGGGTGTACAATGAGCAGTTCTTC.

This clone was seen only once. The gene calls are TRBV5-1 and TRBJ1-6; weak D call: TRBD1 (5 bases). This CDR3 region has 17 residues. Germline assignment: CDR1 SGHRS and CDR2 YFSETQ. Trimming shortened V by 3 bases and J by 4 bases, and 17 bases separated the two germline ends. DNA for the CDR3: TGCGCCAGCAGCTCCCCGCGGGGGACGGGGTATAATTCACCCCTCCACTTT. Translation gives CASSSPRGTGYNSPLHF.

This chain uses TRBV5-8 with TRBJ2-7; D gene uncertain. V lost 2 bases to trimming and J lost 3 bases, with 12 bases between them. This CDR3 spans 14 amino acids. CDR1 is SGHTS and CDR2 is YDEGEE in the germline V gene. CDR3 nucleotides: TGTGCCAGCAGCTTTGCTCCGGGTTACTACGAGCAGTACTTC. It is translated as CASSFAPGYYEQYF.

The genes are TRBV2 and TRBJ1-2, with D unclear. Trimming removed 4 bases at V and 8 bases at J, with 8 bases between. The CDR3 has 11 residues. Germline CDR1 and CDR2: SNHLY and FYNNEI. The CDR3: CASSVERGYTF. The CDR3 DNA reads TGTGCCAGCAGTGTGGAGAGGGGCTACACCTTC.

CDR3 nucleotide sequence: TGTGCCAGCAGTTACAGGGGGCGGACTGAAGCTTTCTTT. It yields the protein CASSYRGRTEAFF. The J gene is TRBJ1-1, the V gene TRBV6-2 or TRBV6-3; 7 nucleotides line up with TRBD1. The CDR3 has 13 residues. The J segment lost 5 bases and the V segment lost 2 bases, leaving 2 bases of the junction unmatched. The germline V gene has CDR1 MNHEY and CDR2 SVGEGT.

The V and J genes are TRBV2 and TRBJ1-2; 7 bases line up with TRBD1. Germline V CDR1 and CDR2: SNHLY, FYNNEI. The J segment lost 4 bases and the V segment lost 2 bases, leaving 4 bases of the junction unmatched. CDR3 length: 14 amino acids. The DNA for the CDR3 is TGTGCCAGCAGTGAACAGGGGGTCAGCTATGGCTACACCTTC. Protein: CASSEQGVSYGYTF. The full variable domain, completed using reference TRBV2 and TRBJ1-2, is EPEVTQTPSHQVTQMGQEVILRCVPISNHLYFYWYRQILGQKVEFLVSFYNNEISEKSEIFDDQFSVERPDGSNFTLKIRSTKLEDSAMYFCASSEQGVSYGYTFGSGTRLTVV.

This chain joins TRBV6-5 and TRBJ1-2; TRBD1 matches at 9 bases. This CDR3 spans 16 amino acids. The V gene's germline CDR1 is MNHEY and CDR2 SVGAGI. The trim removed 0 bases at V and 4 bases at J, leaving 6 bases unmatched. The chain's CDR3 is CASSYSWDRAPYGYTF. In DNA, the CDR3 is TGTGCCAGCAGTTACTCATGGGACAGGGCACCCTATGGCTACACCTTC.